This section outlines one T cell receptor (beta chain) sequence together with its context. This sample was included in a study of human thymus T cells. Resected material from corrective heart surgery provided the thymus tissue analysed. CDR1 is MNHEY and CDR2 is SMNVEV in the germline V gene (reference sequence). V was pared by 5 bases and J by 0 bases, with 14 bases between. This CDR3 has 17 amino acids. Profiled with immunoSEQ multiplex PCR; TCRdb holds only in-frame clones, not every one. Of 120,000 or so clones listed, over 85% were seen once; the top ten hold under 0.025%. The TCR sequence derives from a boy in the first two years of life with a congenital heart defect but otherwise immunologically healthy. Sequenced input: thymus tissue. The gene calls are TRBV27 and TRBJ1-6, with D possibly matching TRBD1 (5 bases). This chain's CDR3 is CASSPRGSSSYNSPLHF. The CDR3 DNA follows: TGTGCCAGCAGTCCCCGGGGCTCGAGCTCCTATAATTCACCCCTCCACTTT.